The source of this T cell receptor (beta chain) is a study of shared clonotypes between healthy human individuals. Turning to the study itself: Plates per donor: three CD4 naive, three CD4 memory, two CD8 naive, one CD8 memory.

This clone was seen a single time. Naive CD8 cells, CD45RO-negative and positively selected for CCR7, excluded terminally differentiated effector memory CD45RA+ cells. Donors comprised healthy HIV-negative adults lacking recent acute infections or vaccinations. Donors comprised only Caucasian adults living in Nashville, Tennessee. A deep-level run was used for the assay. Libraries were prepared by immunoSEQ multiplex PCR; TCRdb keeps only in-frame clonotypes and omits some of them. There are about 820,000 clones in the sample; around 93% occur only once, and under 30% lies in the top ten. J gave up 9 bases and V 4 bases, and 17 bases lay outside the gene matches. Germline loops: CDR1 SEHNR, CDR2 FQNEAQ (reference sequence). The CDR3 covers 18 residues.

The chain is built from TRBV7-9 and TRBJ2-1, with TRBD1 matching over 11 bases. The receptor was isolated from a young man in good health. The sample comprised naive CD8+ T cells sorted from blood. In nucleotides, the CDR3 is TGTGCCAGCAGCTGGCCCCCAACAGGGACAGGGGGTAAGGGTGAGCAGTTCTTC. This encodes CASSWPPTGTGGKGEQFF.